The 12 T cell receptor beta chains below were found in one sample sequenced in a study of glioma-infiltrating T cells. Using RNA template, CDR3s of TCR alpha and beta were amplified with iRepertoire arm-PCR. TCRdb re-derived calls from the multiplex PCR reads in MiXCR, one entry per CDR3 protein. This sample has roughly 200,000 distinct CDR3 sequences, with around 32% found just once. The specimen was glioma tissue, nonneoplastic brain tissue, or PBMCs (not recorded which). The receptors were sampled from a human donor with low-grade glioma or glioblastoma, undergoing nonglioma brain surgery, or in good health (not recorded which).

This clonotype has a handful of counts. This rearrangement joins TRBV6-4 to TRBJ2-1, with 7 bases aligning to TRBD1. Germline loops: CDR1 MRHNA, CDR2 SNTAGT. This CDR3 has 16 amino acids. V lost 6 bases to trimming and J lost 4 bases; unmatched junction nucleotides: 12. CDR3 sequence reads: CASSADRDSLYNEQFF. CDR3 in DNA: TGTGCCAGCAGCGCTGATCGGGACAGTTTATACAATGAGCAGTTCTTC.

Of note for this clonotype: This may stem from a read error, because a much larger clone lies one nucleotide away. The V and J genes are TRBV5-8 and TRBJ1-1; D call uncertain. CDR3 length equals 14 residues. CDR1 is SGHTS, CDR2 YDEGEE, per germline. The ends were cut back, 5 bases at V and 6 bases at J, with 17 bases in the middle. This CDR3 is CASRPSTMVAEAFF. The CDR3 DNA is TGTGCCAGCAGACCGAGTACCATGGTCGCTGAAGCTTTCTTT.

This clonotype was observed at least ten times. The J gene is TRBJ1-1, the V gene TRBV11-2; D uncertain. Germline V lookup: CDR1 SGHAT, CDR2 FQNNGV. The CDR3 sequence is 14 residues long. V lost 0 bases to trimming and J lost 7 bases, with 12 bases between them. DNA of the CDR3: TGTGCCAGCAGCTTAGATAGAAGGGATGATGAAGCTTTCTTT. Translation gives CASSLDRRDDEAFF.

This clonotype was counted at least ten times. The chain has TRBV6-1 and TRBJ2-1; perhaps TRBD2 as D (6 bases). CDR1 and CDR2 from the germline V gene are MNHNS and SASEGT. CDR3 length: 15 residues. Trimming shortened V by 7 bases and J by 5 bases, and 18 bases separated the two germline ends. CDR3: CASTALANINNEQFF. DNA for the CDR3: TGTGCCAGCACCGCTCTAGCGAATATTAACAATGAGCAGTTCTTC.

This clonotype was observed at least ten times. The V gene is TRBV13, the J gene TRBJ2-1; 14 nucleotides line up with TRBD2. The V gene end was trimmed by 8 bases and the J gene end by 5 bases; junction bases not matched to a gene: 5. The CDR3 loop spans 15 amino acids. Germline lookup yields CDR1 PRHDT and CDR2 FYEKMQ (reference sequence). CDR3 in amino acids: CASYGTSGRDNEQFF. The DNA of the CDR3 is TGTGCCAGCTACGGGACTAGCGGGAGAGACAATGAGCAGTTCTTC.

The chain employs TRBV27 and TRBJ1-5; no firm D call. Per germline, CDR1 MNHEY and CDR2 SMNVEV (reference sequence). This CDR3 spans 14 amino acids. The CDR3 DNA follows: TGTGTTAGCACAACCGCGGACGGAGGGCAGCCCCAGCATTTT. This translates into CVSTTADGGQPQHF.

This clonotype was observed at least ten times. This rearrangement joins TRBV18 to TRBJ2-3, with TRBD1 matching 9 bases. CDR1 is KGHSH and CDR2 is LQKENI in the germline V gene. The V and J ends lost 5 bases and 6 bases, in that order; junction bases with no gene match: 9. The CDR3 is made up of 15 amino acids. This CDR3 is CASSTGTGFSDTQYF. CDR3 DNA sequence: TGTGCCAGCTCAACCGGGACAGGGTTTTCCGATACGCAGTATTTT.

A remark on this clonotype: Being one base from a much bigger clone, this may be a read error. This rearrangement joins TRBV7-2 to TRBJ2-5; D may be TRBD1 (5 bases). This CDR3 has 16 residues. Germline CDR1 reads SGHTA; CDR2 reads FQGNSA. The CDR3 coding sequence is TGTGCCGGCAGCTTAGGGGCAGCTCTTTACCAAGAGACCCAGTACTTC. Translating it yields CAGSLGAALYQETQYF.

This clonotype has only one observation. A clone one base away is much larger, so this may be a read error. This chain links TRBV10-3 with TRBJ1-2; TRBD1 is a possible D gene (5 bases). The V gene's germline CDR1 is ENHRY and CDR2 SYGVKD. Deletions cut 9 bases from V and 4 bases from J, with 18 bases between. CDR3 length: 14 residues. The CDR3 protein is CAISEQQVAYGYTF. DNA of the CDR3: TGTGCCATTAGCGAGCAACAGGTGGCCTATGGCTACACCTTC.

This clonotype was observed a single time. CDR3 in amino acids: CSAGRSSYGYTF. For the CDR3, the DNA is TGCAGTGCTGGCCGAAGTTCCTATGGCTACACCTTC. The chain couples TRBV20-1 to TRBJ1-2; D remains ambiguous. V gave up 5 bases and J gave up 4 bases, with 11 bases separating them. The CDR3 has 12 residues. Per germline, CDR1 DFQATT and CDR2 SNEGSKA (reference sequence).

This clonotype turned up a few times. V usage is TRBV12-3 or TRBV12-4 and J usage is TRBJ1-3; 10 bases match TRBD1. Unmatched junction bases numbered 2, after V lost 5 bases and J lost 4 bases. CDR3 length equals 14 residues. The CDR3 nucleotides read TGTGCCAGCAGTGGGACAGGGGCCGGAAACACCATATATTTT. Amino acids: CASSGTGAGNTIYF.

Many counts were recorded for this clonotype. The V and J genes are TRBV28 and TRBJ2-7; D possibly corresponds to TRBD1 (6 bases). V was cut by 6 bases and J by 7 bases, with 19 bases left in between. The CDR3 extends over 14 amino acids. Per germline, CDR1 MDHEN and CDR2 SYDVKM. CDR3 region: CASRPTGSAWEQYF. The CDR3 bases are TGTGCCAGCAGGCCGACAGGCTCTGCTTGGGAGCAGTACTTC.